Each of the 5 T cell receptor beta chains below was sequenced from the same sample in a study of blood T cell repertoires in COVID-19. Sequenced by immunoSEQ multiplex PCR; TCRdb stores in-frame clones only, minus some. The sample comprises about 97,000 clones, around 87% of which are singletons, and approximately 15% rests with the top ten. Sequencing was carried out using peripheral blood. These receptors all stem from a human donor in a cohort sampled during active COVID-19.

The chain combines TRBV4-1 with TRBJ2-7, with D unresolved. V lost 0 bases, J lost 4 bases, and 10 bases lay in between. This CDR3 contains 14 residues. CDR1 is MGHRA, CDR2 YSYEKL, per germline. The CDR3, as DNA: TGCGCCAGCAGCCAAGAAAACAGCCGATACGAGCAGTACTTC. The encoded protein is CASSQENSRYEQYF.

V usage is TRBV9 and J usage is TRBJ1-2; 8 positions agree with TRBD1. V was clipped by 0 bases and J by 4 bases; unmatched bases: 5. The CDR3 contains 15 residues. Germline loops: CDR1 SGDLS, CDR2 YYNGEE. CDR3 loop: CASSVDGTGAYGYTF. DNA for the CDR3: TGTGCCAGCAGCGTAGACGGGACAGGAGCCTATGGCTACACCTTC.

The table lists this clone with a count of one. The chain couples TRBV6-2 or TRBV6-3 to TRBJ2-7, with 10 bases identical to TRBD2. In germline, CDR1 is MNHEY, CDR2 SVGEGT. The J segment lost 3 bases and the V segment lost 5 bases, leaving 10 bases of the junction unmatched. The CDR3 is made up of 16 amino acids. CDR3 loop: CASSDPGGLALYEQYF. DNA for the CDR3: TGTGCCAGCAGTGACCCGGGGGGACTAGCGCTCTACGAGCAGTACTTC.

The chain employs TRBV12-3 or TRBV12-4 and TRBJ2-7; D is uncertain. There are 13 residues in the CDR3. Trimming took 0 bases from V and 2 from J, leaving 5 bases between them. The CDR3 loop is CASSLAQTYEQYF. As DNA, the CDR3 is TGTGCCAGCAGTTTAGCACAGACCTACGAGCAGTACTTC.

The chain couples TRBV19 to TRBJ2-7; 7 positions agree with TRBD1. Germline loops: CDR1 LNHDA, CDR2 SQIVND (reference sequence). The CDR3 totals 14 residues. The junction had 11 bases not matched to a gene; V was cut back by 9 bases and J by 3 bases. The CDR3 DNA follows: TGTGCCAGCAGACAGACAGGGAATGGCTACGAGCAGTACTTC. It is translated as CASRQTGNGYEQYF.